The present TCR beta chain was sequenced within a study of immune evolution from preneoplasia to lung adenocarcinoma. Study-level points and caveats: Normal lung had the highest top T cell clone frequencies.

A word on this clone: The antigen remains undetermined.

Histologic diagnosis was independently verified by two lung pathologists. Trimming took 1 base from V and 8 from J, leaving 15 bases between them. Germline CDR1 is LNHNV and CDR2 is YYDKDF (reference sequence). The CDR3 runs 15 residues. Clones were read by immunoSEQ multiplex PCR, and TCRdb kept only the in-frame ones, dropping some. The top ten clones hold 4.2% of a sample with some 15,000 clones, around 80% of them seen once. The sequencing sample was made of FFPE minimally invasive lung adenocarcinoma tissue. The receptor comes from a person between 65 and 79 years old with lung adenocarcinoma. The chain has TRBV15 and TRBJ2-1; TRBD1 is a possible D gene (5 bases). The CDR3 spells CATSRGGAQRDEQFF. The CDR3 nucleotides are TGTGCCACCAGCAGAGGTGGGGCCCAACGGGATGAGCAGTTCTTC.